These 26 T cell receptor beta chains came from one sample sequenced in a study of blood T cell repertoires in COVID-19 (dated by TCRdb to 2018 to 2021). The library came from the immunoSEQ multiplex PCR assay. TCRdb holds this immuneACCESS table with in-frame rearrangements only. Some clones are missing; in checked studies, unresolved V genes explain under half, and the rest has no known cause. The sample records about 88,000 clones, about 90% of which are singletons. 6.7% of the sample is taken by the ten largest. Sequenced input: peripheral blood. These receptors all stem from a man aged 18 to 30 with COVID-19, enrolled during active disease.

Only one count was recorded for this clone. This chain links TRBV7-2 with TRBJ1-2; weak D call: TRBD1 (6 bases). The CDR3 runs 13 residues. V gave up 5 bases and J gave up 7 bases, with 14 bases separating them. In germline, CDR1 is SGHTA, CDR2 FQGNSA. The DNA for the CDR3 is TGTGCCAGCAGCCCACAGGGCACCTCTGGCTACACCTTC. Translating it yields CASSPQGTSGYTF.

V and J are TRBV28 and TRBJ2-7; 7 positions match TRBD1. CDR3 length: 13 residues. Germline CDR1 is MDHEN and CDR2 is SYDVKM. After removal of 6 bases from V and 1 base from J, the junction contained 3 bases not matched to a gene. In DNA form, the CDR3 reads TGTGCCAGCAGCTGGGGACAGTCCTACGAGCAGTACTTC. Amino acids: CASSWGQSYEQYF.

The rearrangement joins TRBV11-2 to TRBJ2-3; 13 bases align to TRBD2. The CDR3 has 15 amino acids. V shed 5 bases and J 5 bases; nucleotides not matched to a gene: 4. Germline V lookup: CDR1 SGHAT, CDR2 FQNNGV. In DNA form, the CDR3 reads TGTGCCAGCAGCCCACTAGCGGGAGGGAGAGATACGCAGTATTTT. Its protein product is CASSPLAGGRDTQYF.

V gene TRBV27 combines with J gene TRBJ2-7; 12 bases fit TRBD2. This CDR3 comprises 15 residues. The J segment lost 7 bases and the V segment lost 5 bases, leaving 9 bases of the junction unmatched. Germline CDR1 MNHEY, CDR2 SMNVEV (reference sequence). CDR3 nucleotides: TGTGCCAGCAGTCCTGGGACTAGCGGGTGGAGGGAGCAGTACTTC. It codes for CASSPGTSGWREQYF.

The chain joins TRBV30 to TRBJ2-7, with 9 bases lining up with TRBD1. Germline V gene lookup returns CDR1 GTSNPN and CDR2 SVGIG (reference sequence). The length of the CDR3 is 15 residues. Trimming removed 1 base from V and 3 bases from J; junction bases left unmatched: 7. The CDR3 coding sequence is TGTGCCTGGAGTGGGGGACAGGGCCCCTTCTACGAGCAGTACTTC. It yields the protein CAWSGGQGPFYEQYF.

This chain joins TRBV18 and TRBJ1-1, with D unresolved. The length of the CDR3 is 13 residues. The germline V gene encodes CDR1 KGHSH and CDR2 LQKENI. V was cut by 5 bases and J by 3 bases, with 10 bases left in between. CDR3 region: CASSADGDTEAFF. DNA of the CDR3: TGTGCCAGCTCAGCAGACGGGGACACTGAAGCTTTCTTT. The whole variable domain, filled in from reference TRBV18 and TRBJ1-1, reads NAGVMQNPRHLVRRRGQEARLRCSPMKGHSHVYWYRQLPEEGLKFMVYLQKENIIDESGMPKERFSAEFPKEGPSILRIQQVVRGDSAAYFCASSADGDTEAFFGQGTRLTVV.

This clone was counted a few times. The DNA of the CDR3 is TGTGCCAGTAGCCAAGGAACGACAGGGCCCCAGCATTTT. It yields the protein CASSQGTTGPQHF. The gene calls are TRBV19 and TRBJ1-5; tentatively, D is TRBD1 (6 bases). The CDR3 spans 13 residues. The ends were cut back, 6 bases at V and 9 bases at J, with 15 bases in the middle. Germline loops: CDR1 LNHDA, CDR2 SQIVND (reference sequence).

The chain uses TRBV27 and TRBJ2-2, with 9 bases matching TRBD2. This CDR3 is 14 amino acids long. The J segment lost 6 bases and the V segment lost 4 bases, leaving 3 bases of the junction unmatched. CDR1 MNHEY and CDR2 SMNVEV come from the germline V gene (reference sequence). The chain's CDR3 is CASSYTSGPGELFF. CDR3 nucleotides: TGTGCCAGCAGTTACACTAGCGGGCCCGGGGAGCTGTTTTTT.

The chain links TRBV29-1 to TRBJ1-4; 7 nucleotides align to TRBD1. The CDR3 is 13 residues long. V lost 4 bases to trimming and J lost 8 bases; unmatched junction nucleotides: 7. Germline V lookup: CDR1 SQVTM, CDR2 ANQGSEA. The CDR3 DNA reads TGCAGCGTTGTCTGGGACAGAGGCGAAAAACTGTTTTTT. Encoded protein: CSVVWDRGEKLFF.

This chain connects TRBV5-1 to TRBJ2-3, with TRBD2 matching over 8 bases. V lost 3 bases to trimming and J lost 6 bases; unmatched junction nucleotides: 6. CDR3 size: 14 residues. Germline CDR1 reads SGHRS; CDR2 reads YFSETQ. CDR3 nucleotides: TGCGCCAGCAGCTCGGCGGGAGGAACGGATACGCAGTATTTT. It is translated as CASSSAGGTDTQYF. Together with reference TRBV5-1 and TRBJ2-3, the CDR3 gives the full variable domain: KAGVTQTPRYLIKTRGQQVTLSCSPISGHRSVSWYQQTPGQGLQFLFEYFSETQRNKGNFPGRFSGRQFSNSRSEMNVSTLELGDSALYLCASSSAGGTDTQYFGPGTRLTVL.

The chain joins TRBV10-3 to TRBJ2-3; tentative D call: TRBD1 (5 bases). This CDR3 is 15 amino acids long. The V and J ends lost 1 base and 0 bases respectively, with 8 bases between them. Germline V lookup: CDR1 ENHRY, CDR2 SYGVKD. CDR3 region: CAISEWAGSTDTQYF. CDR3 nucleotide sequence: TGTGCCATCAGTGAGTGGGCAGGGAGCACAGATACGCAGTATTTT.

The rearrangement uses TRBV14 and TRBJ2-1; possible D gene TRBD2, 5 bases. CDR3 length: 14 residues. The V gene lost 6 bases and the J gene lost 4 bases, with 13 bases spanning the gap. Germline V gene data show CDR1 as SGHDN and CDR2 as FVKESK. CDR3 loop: CASSSSGKYNEQFF. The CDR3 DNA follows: TGTGCCAGCAGTTCCTCCGGGAAGTACAATGAGCAGTTCTTC.

This CDR3 reads CASRWLAGRSSYEQYF. The CDR3 DNA reads as TGTGCCAGCAGGTGGCTAGCGGGAAGGAGCTCCTACGAGCAGTACTTC. This rearrangement joins TRBV2 to TRBJ2-7; 9 bases fit TRBD2. The germline gives CDR1 SNHLY, CDR2 FYNNEI. J was trimmed by 0 bases and V by 6 bases; bases with no gene match: 9. The CDR3 has 16 residues. The full variable domain, in which reference TRBV2 and TRBJ2-7 provide the parts outside the CDR3, is EPEVTQTPSHQVTQMGQEVILRCVPISNHLYFYWYRQILGQKVEFLVSFYNNEISEKSEIFDDQFSVERPDGSNFTLKIRSTKLEDSAMYFCASRWLAGRSSYEQYFGPGTRLTVT.

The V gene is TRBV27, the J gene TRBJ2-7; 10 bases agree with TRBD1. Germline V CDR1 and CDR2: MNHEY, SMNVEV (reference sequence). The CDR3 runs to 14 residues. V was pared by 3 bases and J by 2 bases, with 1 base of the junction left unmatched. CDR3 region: CASSLDRGAYEQYF. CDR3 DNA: TGTGCCAGCAGTTTGGACAGGGGGGCCTACGAGCAGTACTTC.

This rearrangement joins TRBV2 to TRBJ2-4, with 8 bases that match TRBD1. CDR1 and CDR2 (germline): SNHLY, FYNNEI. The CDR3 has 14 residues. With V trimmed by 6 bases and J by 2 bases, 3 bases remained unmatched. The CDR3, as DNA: TGTGCCAGCAGCAGGGACAGGCCCAAAAACATTCAGTACTTC. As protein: CASSRDRPKNIQYF.

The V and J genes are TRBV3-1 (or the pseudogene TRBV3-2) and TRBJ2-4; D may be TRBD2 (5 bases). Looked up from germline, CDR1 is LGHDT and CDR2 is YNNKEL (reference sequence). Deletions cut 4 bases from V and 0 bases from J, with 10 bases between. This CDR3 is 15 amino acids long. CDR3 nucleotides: TGTGCCAGCAGCCCTTGGCGGGCAGCCAAAAACATTCAGTACTTC. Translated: CASSPWRAAKNIQYF.

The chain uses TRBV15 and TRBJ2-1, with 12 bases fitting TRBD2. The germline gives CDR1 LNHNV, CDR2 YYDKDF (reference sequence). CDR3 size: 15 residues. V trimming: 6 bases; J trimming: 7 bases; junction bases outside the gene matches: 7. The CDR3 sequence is CATRLGTSGFNEQFF. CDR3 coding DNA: TGTGCCACCAGACTCGGGACTAGCGGGTTTAATGAGCAGTTCTTC. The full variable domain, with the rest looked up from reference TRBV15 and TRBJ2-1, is DAMVIQNPRYQVTQFGKPVTLSCSQTLNHNVMYWYQQKSSQAPKLLFHYYDKDFNNEADTPDNFQSRRPNTSFCFLDIRSPGLGDTAMYLCATRLGTSGFNEQFFGPGTRLTVL.

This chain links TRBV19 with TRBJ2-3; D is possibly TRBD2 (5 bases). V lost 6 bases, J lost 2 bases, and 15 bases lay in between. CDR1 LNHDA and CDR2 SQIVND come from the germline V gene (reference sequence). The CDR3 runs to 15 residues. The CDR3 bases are TGTGCCAGTAGGGAGGCAGGAAAATCCACAGATACGCAGTATTTT. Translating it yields CASREAGKSTDTQYF.

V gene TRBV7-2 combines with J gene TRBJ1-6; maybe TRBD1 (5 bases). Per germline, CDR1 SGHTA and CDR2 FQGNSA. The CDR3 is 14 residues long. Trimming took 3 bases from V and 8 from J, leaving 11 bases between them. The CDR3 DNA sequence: TGTGCCAGCAGCTTTCAGGGTTTCGATTCACCCCTCCACTTT. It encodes CASSFQGFDSPLHF.

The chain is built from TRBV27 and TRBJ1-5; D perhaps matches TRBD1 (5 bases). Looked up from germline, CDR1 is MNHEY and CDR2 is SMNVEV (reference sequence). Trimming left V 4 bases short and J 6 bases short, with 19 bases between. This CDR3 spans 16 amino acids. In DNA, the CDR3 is TGTGCCAGCAGTTCTTCATTCCACCTTAGGGGTCAGCCCCAGCATTTT. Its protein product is CASSSSFHLRGQPQHF.

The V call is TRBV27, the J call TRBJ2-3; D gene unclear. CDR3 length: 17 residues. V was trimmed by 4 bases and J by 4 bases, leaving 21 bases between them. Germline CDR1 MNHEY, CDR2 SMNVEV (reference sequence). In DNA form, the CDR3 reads TGTGCCAGCAGTTCCTCGGTATTTGCGGCTACGGCAGATACGCAGTATTTT. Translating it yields CASSSSVFAATADTQYF.

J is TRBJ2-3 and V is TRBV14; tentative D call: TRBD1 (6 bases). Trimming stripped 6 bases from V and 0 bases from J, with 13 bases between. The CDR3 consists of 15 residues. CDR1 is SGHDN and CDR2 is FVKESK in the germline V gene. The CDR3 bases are TGTGCCAGCAGGAGGACAGTTACTAGCACAGATACGCAGTATTTT. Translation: CASRRTVTSTDTQYF.

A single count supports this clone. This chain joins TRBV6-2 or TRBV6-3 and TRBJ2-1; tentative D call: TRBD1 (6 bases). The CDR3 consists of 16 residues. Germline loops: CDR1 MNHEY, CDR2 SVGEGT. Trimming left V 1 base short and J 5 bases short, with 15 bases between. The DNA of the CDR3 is TGTGCCAGCAGTTACTGGGACAACTTTCGGAACAATGAGCAGTTCTTC. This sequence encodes CASSYWDNFRNNEQFF.

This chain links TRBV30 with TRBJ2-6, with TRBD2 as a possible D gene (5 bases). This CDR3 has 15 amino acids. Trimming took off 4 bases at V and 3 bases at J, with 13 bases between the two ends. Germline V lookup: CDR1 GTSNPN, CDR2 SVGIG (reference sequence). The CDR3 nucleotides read TGTGCCTGGACTTCTGACGGGGATGGGGCCAACGTCCTGACTTTC. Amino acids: CAWTSDGDGANVLTF. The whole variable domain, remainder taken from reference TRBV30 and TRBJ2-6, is SQTIHQWPATLVQPVGSPLSLECTVEGTSNPNLYWYRQAAGRGLQLLFYSVGIGQISSEVPQNLSASRPQDRQFILSSKKLLLSDSGFYLCAWTSDGDGANVLTFGAGSRLTVL.

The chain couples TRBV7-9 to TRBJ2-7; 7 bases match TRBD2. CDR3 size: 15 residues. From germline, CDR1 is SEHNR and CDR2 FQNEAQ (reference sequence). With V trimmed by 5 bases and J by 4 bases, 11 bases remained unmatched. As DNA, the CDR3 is TGTGCCAGCAGCCCCGGGGGTAGCGGGCTATACGAGCAGTACTTC. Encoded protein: CASSPGGSGLYEQYF.

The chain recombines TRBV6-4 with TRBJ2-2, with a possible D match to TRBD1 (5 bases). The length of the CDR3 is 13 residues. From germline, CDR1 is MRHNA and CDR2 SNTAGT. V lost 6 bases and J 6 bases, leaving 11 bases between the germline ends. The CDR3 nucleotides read TGTGCCAGCAGAGACAGCCAGGCCGGGGAGCTGTTTTTT. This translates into CASRDSQAGELFF.